The entry that follows covers one TCR beta chain sequence. The sample is drawn from a study of early T cells in non-severe SARS-CoV-2 infection. TCRdb independently ran MiXCR on the 5' RACE reads; one entry per CDR3 protein. The sample has tens of thousands of distinct CDR3 sequences, roughly 16% seen once. Germline V gives CDR1 SGHVS, CDR2 FNYEAQ. V shed 1 base and J shed 1 base, with 13 bases lying between them. The CDR3 length is 16 residues. This rearrangement joins TRBV7-6 to TRBJ1-1; D gene unclear. The receptor comes from an adult who was a healthcare worker with PCR-confirmed SARS-CoV-2 infection or an uninfected control (not recorded which). Sequencing was performed on whole blood. The DNA of the CDR3 is TGTGCCAGCAGCTTAGACCCGGTTGGCGGGAACACTGAAGCTTTCTTT. This sequence encodes CASSLDPVGGNTEAFF.